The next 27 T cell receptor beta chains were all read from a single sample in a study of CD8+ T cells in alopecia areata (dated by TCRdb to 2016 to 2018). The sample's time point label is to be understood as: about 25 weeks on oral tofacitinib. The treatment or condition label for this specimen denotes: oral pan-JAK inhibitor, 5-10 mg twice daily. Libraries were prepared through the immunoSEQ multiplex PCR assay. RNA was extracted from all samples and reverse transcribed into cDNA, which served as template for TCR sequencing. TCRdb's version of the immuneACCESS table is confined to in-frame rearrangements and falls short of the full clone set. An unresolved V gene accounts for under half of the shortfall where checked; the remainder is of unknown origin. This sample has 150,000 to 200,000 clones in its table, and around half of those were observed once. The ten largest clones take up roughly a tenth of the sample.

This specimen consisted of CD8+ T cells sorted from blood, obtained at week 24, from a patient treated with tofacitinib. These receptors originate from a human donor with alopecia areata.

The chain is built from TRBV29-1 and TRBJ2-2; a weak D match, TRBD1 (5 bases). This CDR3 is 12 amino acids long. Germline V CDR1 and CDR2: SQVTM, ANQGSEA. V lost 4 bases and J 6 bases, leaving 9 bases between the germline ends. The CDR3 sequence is CSVVKGSGELFF. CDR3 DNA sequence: TGCAGCGTTGTAAAGGGGTCCGGGGAGCTGTTTTTT.

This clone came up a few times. The CDR3 DNA reads TGTGCCAGCTCGACAGGGCCCCACGGCGCGCAGTATTTT. Translation: CASSTGPHGAQYF. The rearrangement links TRBV19 to TRBJ2-3; 7 nucleotides align to TRBD1. CDR1 and CDR2 (germline): LNHDA, SQIVND (reference sequence). The CDR3 loop spans 13 amino acids. With 9 bases clipped from V and 10 bases from J, the junction kept 13 bases outside the gene matches.

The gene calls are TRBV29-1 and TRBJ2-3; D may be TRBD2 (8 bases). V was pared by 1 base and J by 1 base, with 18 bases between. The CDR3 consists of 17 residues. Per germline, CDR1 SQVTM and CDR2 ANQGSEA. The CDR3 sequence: CSVEGGTRDSRTDTQYF. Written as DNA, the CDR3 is TGCAGCGTTGAAGGAGGGACTAGGGACAGCCGCACAGATACGCAGTATTTT.

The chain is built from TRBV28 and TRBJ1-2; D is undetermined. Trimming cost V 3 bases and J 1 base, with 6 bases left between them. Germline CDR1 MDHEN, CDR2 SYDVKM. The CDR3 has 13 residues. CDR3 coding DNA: TGTGCCAGCAGTTTTGGCAGTAACTATGGCTACACCTTC. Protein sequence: CASSFGSNYGYTF.

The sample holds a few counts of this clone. This CDR3 is CASSPDAEAFF. The DNA for the CDR3 is TGTGCCAGCTCACCAGACGCTGAAGCTTTCTTT. The chain joins TRBV18 to TRBJ1-1; unclear D gene. CDR1 and CDR2 from the germline V gene are KGHSH and LQKENI. The CDR3 spans 11 residues. V lost 2 bases and J lost 6, with 4 bases in between.

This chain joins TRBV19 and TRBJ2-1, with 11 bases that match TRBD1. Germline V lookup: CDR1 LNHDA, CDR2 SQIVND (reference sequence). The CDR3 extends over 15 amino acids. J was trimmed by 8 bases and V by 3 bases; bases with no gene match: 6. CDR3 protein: CASSIVGTGGDEQFF. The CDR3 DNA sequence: TGTGCCAGTAGTATCGTAGGGACAGGGGGGGATGAGCAGTTCTTC. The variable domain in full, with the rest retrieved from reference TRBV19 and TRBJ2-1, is DGGITQSPKYLFRKEGQNVTLSCEQNLNHDAMYWYRQDPGQGLRLIYYSQIVNDFQKGDIAEGYSVSREKKESFPLTVTSAQKNPTAFYLCASSIVGTGGDEQFFGPGTRLTVL.

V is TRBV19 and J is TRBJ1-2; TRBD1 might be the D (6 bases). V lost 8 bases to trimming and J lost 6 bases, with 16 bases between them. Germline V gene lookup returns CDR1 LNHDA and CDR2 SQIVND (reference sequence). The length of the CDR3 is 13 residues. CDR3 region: CASSGERVNGYTF. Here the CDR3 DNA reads TGTGCCAGTTCAGGGGAACGGGTGAATGGCTACACCTTC. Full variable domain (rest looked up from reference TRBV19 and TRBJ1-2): DGGITQSPKYLFRKEGQNVTLSCEQNLNHDAMYWYRQDPGQGLRLIYYSQIVNDFQKGDIAEGYSVSREKKESFPLTVTSAQKNPTAFYLCASSGERVNGYTFGSGTRLTVV.

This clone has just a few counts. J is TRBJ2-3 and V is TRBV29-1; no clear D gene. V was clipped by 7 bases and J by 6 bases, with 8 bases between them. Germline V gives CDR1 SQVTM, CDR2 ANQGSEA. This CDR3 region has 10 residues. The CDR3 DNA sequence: TGCAGCGCCACGGCCGATACGCAGTATTTT. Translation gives CSATADTQYF.

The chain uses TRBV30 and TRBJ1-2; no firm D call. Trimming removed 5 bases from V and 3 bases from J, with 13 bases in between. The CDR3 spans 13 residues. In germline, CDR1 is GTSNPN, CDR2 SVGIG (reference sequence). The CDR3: CAWQENLDYGYTF. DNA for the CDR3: TGTGCCTGGCAGGAGAACCTCGACTATGGCTACACCTTC.

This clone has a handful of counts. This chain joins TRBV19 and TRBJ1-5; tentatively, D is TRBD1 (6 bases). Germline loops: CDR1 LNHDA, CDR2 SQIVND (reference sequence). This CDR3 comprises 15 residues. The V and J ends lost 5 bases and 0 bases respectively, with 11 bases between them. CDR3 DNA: TGTGCCAGTAGTCCCGGGACAAGTAGCAATCAGCCCCAGCATTTT. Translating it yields CASSPGTSSNQPQHF.

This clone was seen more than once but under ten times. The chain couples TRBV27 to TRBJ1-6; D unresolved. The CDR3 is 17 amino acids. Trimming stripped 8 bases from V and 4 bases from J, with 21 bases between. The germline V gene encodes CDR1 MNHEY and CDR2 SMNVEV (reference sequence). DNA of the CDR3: TGTGCCAGCGGCCTGTCAATACCTGAGCTTTATAATTCACCCCTCCACTTT. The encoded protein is CASGLSIPELYNSPLHF.

This CDR3 is CASRTITGSTDTQYF. CDR3 bases: TGTGCCAGCAGGACAATCACAGGGAGCACAGATACGCAGTATTTT. The chain employs TRBV6-6 and TRBJ2-3; D may be TRBD1 (6 bases). Trimming took 6 bases from V and 0 from J, leaving 13 bases between them. From germline, CDR1 is MNHNY and CDR2 SVGAGI (reference sequence). The CDR3 is 15 amino acids.

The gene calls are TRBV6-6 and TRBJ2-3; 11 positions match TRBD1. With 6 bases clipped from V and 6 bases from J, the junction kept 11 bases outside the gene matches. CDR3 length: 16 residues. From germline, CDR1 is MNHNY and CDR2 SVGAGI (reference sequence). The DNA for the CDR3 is TGTGCCAGCAGAGTCGCCGGGACAGGGGGGGTCGATACGCAGTATTTT. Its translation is CASRVAGTGGVDTQYF.

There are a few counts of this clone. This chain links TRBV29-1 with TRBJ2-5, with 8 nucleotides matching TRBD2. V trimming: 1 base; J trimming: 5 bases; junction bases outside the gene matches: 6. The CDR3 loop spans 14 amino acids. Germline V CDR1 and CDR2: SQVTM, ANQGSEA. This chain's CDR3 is CSVEAAGGRETQYF. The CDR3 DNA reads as TGCAGCGTTGAAGCGGCGGGGGGCCGGGAGACCCAGTACTTC. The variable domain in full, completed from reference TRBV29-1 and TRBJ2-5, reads SAVISQKPSRDICQRGTSLTIQCQVDSQVTMMFWYRQQPGQSLTLIATANQGSEATYESGFVIDKFPISRPNLTFSTLTVSNMSPEDSSIYLCSVEAAGGRETQYFGPGTRLLVL.

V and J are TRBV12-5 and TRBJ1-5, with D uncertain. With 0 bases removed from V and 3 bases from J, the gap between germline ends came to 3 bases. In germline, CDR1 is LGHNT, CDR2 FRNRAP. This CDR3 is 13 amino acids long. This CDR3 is CASGLVSNQPQHF. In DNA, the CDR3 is TGTGCTAGTGGTTTGGTGTCCAATCAGCCCCAGCATTTT.

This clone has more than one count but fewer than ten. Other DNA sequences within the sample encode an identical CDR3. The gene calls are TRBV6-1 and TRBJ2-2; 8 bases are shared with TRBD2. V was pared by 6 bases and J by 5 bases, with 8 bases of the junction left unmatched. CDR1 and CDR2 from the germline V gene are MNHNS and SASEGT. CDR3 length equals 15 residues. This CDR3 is CASSPRSGGTGELFF. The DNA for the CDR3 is TGTGCCAGCAGCCCCAGGAGCGGGGGTACCGGGGAGCTGTTTTTT.

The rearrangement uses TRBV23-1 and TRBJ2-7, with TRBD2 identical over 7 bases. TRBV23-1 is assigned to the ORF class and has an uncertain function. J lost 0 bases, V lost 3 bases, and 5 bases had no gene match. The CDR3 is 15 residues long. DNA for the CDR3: TGCGCCAGCAGTCAGGCGAGCGGGGTCTCCTACGAGCAGTACTTC. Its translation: CASSQASGVSYEQYF.

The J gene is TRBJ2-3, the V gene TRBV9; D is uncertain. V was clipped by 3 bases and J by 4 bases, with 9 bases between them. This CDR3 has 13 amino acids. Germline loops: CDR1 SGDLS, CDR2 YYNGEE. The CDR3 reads CASSAKTADTQYF. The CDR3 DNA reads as TGTGCCAGCAGCGCCAAGACGGCAGATACGCAGTATTTT.

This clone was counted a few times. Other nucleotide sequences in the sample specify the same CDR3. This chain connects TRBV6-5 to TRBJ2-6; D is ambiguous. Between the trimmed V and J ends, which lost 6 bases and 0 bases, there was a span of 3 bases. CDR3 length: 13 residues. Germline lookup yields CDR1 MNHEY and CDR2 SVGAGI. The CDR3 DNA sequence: TGTGCCAGCAGGGACTCTGGGGCCAACGTCCTGACTTTC. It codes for CASRDSGANVLTF.

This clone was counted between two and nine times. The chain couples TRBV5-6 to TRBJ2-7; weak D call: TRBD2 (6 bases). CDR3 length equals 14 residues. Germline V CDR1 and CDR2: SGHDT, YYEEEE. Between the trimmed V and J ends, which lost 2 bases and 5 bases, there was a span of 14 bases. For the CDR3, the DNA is TGTGCCAGCAGCTTAGGAGGGTCGTGGGACGAGCAGTACTTC. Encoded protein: CASSLGGSWDEQYF. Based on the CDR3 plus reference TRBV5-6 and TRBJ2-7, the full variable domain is DAGVTQSPTHLIKTRGQQVTLRCSPKSGHDTVSWYQQALGQGPQFIFQYYEEEERQRGNFPDRFSGHQFPNYSSELNVNALLLGDSALYLCASSLGGSWDEQYFGPGTRLTVT.

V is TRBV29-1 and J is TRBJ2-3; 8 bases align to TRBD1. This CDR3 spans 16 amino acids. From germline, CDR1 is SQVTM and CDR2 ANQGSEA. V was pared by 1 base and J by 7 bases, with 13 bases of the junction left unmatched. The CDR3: CSVEGGSRQGANTQYF. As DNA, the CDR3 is TGCAGCGTTGAAGGGGGCTCCCGTCAGGGGGCAAATACGCAGTATTTT.

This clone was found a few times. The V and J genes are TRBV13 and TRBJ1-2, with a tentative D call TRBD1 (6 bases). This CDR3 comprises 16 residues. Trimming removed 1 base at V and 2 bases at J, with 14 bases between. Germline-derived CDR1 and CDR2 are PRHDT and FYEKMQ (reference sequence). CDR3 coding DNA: TGTGCCAGCAGCTTAGTGTCGGGGGGCTTAAACTATGGCTACACCTTC. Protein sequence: CASSLVSGGLNYGYTF.

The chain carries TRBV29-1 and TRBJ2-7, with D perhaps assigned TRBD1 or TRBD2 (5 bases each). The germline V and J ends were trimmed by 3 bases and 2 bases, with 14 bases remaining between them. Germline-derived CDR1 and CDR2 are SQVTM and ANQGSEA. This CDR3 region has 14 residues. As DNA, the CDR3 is TGCAGCGTTGAGTTTGGGGACCTACCCTACGAGCAGTACTTC. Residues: CSVEFGDLPYEQYF.

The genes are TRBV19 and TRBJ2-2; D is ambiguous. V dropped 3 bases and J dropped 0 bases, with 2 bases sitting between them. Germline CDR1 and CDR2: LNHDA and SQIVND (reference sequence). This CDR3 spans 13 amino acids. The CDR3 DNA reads TGTGCCAGTAGTATGCCGAACACCGGGGAGCTGTTTTTT. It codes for CASSMPNTGELFF.

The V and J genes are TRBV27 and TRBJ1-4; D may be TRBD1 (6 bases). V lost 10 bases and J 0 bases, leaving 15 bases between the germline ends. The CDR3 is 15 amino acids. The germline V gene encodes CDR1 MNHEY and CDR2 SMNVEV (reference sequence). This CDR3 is CATKRGQTTNEKLFF. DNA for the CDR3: TGTGCCACCAAAAGAGGACAGACAACTAATGAAAAACTGTTTTTT.

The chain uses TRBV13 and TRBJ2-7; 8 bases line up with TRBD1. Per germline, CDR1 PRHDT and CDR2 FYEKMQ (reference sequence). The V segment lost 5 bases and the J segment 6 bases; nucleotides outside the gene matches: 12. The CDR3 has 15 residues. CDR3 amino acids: CASSDQDRVPSEQYF. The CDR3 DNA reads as TGTGCCAGCAGCGACCAGGACAGGGTCCCCTCCGAGCAGTACTTC.

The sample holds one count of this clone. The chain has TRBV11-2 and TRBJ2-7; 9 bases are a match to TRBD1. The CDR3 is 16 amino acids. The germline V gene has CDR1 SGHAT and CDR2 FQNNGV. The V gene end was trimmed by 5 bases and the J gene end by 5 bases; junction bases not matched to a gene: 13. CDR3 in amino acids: CASSRPRDREANEQYF. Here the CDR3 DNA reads TGTGCCAGCAGCCGACCAAGGGACAGGGAGGCGAACGAGCAGTACTTC. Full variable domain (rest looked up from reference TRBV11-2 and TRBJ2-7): EAGVAQSPRYKIIEKRQSVAFWCNPISGHATLYWYQQILGQGPKLLIQFQNNGVVDDSQLPKDRFSAERLKGVDSTLKIQPAKLEDSAVYLCASSRPRDREANEQYFGPGTRLTVT.